Shown below are 5 T cell receptor beta chains from a single sample sequenced in a study of T cell repertoires in cytomegalovirus infection. TCRdb re-called the reads through MiXCR, storing one row per CDR3 protein. The table shows roughly 340,000 distinct CDR3 sequences, with 25% to 35% occurring only once. Antigens for these TCRs are unknown. This material consisted of cultured PBMCs, taken from culture after CMV antigen stimulation. These receptors all stem from a human donor in good health (CMV status not recorded). Some clones in this sample may be carry-over from other donors' samples.

The chain has TRBV19 and TRBJ1-4; possibly TRBD1 for D (6 bases). The CDR3 has 14 residues. V lost 5 bases, J lost 7 bases, and 14 bases lay in between. Germline V gene sequence: CDR1 LNHDA, CDR2 SQIVND (reference sequence). CDR3 sequence: CASSDTGTGEKLFF. The DNA of the CDR3 is TGTGCCAGTAGTGACACAGGGACGGGTGAAAAACTGTTTTTT.

This clonotype was observed a handful of times. This chain links TRBV7-3 with TRBJ1-1, with no clear D. CDR3 size: 14 residues. Trimming removed 2 bases at V and 3 bases at J, with 10 bases between. CDR1 and CDR2 (germline): SGHTA, FQGTGA. For the CDR3, the DNA is TGTGCCAGCAGCTTATTTAAGGGAGACACTGAAGCTTTCTTT. This encodes CASSLFKGDTEAFF.

The rearrangement links TRBV25-1 to TRBJ2-5; 7 positions match TRBD1. The CDR3 covers 14 residues. V was clipped by 4 bases and J by 5 bases; unmatched bases: 7. Germline-derived CDR1 and CDR2 are MGHDK and SYGVNS. The CDR3 is CASSASTGVETQYF. CDR3 DNA: TGTGCCAGCAGTGCTTCTACAGGGGTCGAGACCCAGTACTTC.

This clonotype was seen many times. The chain carries TRBV12-3 or TRBV12-4 and TRBJ1-2; 7 bases agree with TRBD1. V lost 7 bases to trimming and J lost 2 bases; unmatched junction nucleotides: 10. The CDR3 length is 15 residues. Written as DNA, the CDR3 is TGTGCCAGCACCTTTCCCGGGACAGAGAACTATGGCTACACCTTC. Its translation is CASTFPGTENYGYTF.

This clonotype was counted a few times. The chain is built from TRBV20-1 and TRBJ1-1; unclear D gene. Germline values: CDR1 DFQATT, CDR2 SNEGSKA (reference sequence). The V and J ends lost 2 bases and 1 base respectively, with 8 bases between them. The CDR3 loop spans 13 amino acids. The DNA of the CDR3 is TGCAGTGCTAGAAACAGAGCGAACACTGAAGCTTTCTTT. Protein: CSARNRANTEAFF.